The rows below give T cell receptor beta chains drawn from one sample of a study of blood T cell repertoires in COVID-19. Only in-frame clones appear in the TCRdb table, and some are missing; sequencing was by immunoSEQ multiplex PCR. The data show about 180,000 clones, about 81% seen once. Material: peripheral blood. These receptors all come from an elderly woman with COVID-19, enrolled during active disease. Each CDR3 is given with its conserved first and last residue. The D gene is left open where the match is weak.

>-|TRBJ2-7|TRBV3-1/TRBV3-2
CASSQTGSLHEQYF
>-|TRBJ1-5|TRBV7-9
CASSLGEHQPQHF
>-|TRBJ2-7|TRBV29-1
CSVGLPVDEQYF
>TRBD2|TRBJ2-1|TRBV4-1
CASSQGTSGGAPYNEQFF
>TRBD1|TRBJ1-4|TRBV24-1
CATSETGRSEKLFF
>-|TRBJ2-6|TRBV4-2
CASSQEQGLTGANVLTF
>TRBD2|TRBJ2-3|TRBV10-3
CAISEELAGPLTDTQYF
>-|TRBJ1-1|TRBV27
CASRRTGPTEAFF
>-|TRBJ1-4|TRBV10-1
CASSESGGLLNEKLFF
>-|TRBJ2-1|TRBV18
CASSPWGQGSQNEQFF
>TRBD1|TRBJ1-2|TRBV18
CASSPIGQGAVGYTF
>TRBD2|TRBJ2-1|TRBV9
CASSPRLAPYNEQFF
>-|TRBJ2-3|TRBV5-1
CASSSTGRSTDTQYF
>-|TRBJ1-1|TRBV5-1
CASSSQGVGTEAFF